The T cell receptor (beta chain) described here comes from a study of T cell repertoires in cytomegalovirus infection (dated by TCRdb to between 2018 and 2020). Broadly, across the study: Recently identified HLA-C-restricted CMV epitopes, whose presentation resists viral immunomodulation, were targeted by peptide stimulations together with well-studied HLA-B-restricted epitopes. The HLA type of each donor mattered for the analysis, because public TCR beta signatures pointed to carriage of CMV infection along with the matching HLA type.

TCRdb shows the sequencer as Illumina HiSeq 1500. TCRdb reprocessing: public reads trimmed at Q25 with fastp, clones called with MiXCR, in-frame beta chains kept. Every entry covers one CDR3 protein and lists the most common genes and DNA from its rows. This sample has some 940,000 distinct CDR3 sequences in its table, and around a third of those were observed once. Of the sample, over 13% is held by the ten largest clones. The CDR3 sequence holds 15 residues, the cysteine and phenylalanine included. This entry keeps only the CDR3 DNA: 45 bases, framed from base 1. According to the germline V gene, CDR1 reads SGHVS and CDR2 reads FNYEAQ. V gives up 6 bases and J gives up 8 bases, and the segment between their germline ends measures 17 bases. Note on this clonotype: The antigen it recognizes is unknown. No base-level quality is on record; no much larger clone is a single base apart.

Findings and caveats that apply to the study as a whole: The ex vivo response was dominated by HLA-C-restricted CMV-specific TCR beta clonotypes, which also provided the single most frequent clonotype in two of eight donors. Carriers of CMV infection plus the relevant HLA type were discriminated by the cumulative frequency of public TCR beta family members in the study cohort and in an independent approximately 400-donor cohort.

The treatment or condition label of this sample denotes: in vitro stimulation with specific CMV peptide epitopes to enrich CMV-specific T cells. This specimen consisted of cultured CD8+ T cells from PBMCs, obtained from culture after CMV antigen stimulation. The rearrangement combines TRBV7-6 with TRBJ1-6; a tentative D call is TRBD1 (6 bases match). The receptor's source is a human donor in good health (CMV status not recorded). Some clones in this sample may be carry-over from other donors' samples. The CDR3 reads as follows: CASSLRDNTDSPLHF. The sequence in DNA is TGTGCCAGCAGTTTACGGGACAACACAGATTCACCCCTCCACTTT.